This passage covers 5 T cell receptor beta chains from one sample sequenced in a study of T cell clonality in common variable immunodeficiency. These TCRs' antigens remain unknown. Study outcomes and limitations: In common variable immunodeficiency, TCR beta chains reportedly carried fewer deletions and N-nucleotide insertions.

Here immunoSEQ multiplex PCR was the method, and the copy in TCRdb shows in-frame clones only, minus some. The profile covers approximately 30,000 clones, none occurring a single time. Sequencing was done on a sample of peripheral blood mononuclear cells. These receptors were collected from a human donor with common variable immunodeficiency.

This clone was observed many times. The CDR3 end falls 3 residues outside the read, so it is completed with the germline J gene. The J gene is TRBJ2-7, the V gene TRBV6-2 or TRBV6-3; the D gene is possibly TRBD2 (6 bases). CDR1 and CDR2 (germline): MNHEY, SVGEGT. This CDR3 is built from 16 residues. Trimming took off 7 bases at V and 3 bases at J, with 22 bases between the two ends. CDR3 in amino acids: CASNPILGSGLYEQYF. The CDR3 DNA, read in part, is TGTGCCAGCAACCCTATTCTCGGTAGCGGCCTCTACGAG.

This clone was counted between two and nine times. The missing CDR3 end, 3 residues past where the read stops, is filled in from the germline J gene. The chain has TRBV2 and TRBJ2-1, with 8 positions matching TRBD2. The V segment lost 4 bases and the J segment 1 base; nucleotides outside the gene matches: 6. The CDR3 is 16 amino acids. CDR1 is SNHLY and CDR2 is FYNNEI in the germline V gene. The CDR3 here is CASSARGGRSYNEQFF. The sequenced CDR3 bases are TGTGCCAGCAGTGCCAGAGGCGGGAGGTCCTACAATGAG.

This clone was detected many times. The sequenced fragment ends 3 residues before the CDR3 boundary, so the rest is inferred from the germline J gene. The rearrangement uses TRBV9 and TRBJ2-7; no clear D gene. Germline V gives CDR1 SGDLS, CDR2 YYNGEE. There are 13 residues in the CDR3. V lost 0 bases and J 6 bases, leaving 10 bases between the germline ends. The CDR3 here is CASSVGAHSEQYF. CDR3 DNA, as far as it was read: TGTGCCAGCAGCGTAGGGGCACACTCCGAG.

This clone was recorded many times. The part of the CDR3 DNA that was read is TGTGCCAGCACATGGCGGGAGGCAGATACG. Translated, it gives CASTWREADT. The full CDR3 reads CASTWREADTQYF. The J gene is TRBJ2-3, the V gene TRBV6-2 or TRBV6-3; 8 bases are shared with TRBD2. Read data end 3 residues before the CDR3 end; the end is taken from the germline J gene. There are 13 residues in the CDR3. The germline V gene encodes CDR1 MNHEY and CDR2 SVGEGT. The V segment lost 7 bases and the J segment 4 bases; nucleotides outside the gene matches: 4.

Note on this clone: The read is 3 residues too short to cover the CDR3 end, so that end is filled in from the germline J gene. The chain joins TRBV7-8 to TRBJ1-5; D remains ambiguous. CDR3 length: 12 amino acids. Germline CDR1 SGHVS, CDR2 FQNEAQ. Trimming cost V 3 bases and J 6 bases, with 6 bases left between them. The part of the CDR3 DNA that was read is TGTGCCAGCAGCTTCCCGGGTCAGCCC. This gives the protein CASSFPGQP. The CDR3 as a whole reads CASSFPGQPQHF.